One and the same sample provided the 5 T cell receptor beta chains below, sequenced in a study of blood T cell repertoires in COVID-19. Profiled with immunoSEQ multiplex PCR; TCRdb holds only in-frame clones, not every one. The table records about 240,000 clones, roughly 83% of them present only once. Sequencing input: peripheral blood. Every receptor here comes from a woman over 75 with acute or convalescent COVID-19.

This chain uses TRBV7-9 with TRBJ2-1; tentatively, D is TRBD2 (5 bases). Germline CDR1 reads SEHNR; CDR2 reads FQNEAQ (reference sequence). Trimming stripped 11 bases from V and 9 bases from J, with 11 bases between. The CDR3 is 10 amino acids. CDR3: CARTGSEQFF. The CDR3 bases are TGTGCCCGCACGGGGAGTGAGCAGTTCTTC.

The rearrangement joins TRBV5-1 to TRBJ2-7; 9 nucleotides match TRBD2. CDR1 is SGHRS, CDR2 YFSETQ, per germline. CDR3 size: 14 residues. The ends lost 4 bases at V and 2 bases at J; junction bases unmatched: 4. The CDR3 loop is CASSKRGAPYEQYF. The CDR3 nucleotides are TGCGCCAGCAGCAAGCGGGGGGCCCCCTACGAGCAGTACTTC. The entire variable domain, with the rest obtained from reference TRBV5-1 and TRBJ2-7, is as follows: KAGVTQTPRYLIKTRGQQVTLSCSPISGHRSVSWYQQTPGQGLQFLFEYFSETQRNKGNFPGRFSGRQFSNSRSEMNVSTLELGDSALYLCASSKRGAPYEQYFGPGTRLTVT.

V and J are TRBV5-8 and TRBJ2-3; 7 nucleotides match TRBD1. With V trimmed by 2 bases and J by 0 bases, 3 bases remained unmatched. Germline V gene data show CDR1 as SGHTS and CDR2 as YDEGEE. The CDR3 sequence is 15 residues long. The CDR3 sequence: CASSLEGASTDTQYF. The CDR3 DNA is TGTGCCAGCAGCTTAGAGGGGGCGAGCACAGATACGCAGTATTTT.

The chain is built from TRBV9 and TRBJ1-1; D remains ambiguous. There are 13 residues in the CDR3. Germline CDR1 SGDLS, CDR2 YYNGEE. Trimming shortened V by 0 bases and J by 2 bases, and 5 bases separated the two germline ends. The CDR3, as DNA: TGTGCCAGCAGCGTAGCAGGTAACACTGAAGCTTTCTTT. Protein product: CASSVAGNTEAFF.

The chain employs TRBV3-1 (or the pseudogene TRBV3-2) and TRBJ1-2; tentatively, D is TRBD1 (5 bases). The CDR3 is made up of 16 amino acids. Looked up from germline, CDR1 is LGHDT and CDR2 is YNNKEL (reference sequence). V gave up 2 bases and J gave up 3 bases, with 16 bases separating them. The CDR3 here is CASSQKTTVGHYGYTF. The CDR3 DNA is TGTGCCAGCAGCCAAAAAACGACAGTGGGGCACTATGGCTACACCTTC.